The 19 T cell receptor beta chains listed next were all sequenced from one sample in a study of read filtering for tumor transcriptome and immune sequencing. The library was built from around 0.4 ug RNA with molecular barcoded adaptors for alpha/delta and beta/gamma chains. From the reads, TCRdb called clonotypes with MiXCR, one entry per CDR3 protein. The sample records 85,000 to 100,000 distinct CDR3 sequences, roughly 21% being singletons. The sample was a population of CD138-negative cells sorted from bone marrow. The receptors were gathered from a donor aged 40 or older with multiple myeloma.

J is TRBJ1-3 and V is TRBV4-1; tentatively, D is TRBD1 (5 bases). The ends were cut back, 1 base at V and 3 bases at J, with 7 bases in the middle. There are 14 residues in the CDR3. Germline V gives CDR1 MGHRA, CDR2 YSYEKL. For the CDR3, the DNA is TGCGCCAGCAGCCAAGGGAGGGGTGGAAACACCATATATTTT. Protein product: CASSQGRGGNTIYF.

At least ten counts were recorded for this clonotype. The chain links TRBV20-1 to TRBJ2-7; D ambiguous. The germline V gene encodes CDR1 DFQATT and CDR2 SNEGSKA (reference sequence). V was trimmed by 3 bases and J by 1 base, leaving 13 bases between them. The CDR3 consists of 14 residues. CDR3 region: CSASLDGDSYEQYF. The CDR3 DNA is TGCAGTGCTAGTTTGGACGGCGATTCCTACGAGCAGTACTTC.

The chain is built from TRBV7-2 and TRBJ1-3; 8 nucleotides agree with TRBD1. CDR1 is SGHTA, CDR2 FQGNSA, per germline. The CDR3 contains 13 residues. Trimming took 4 bases from V and 10 from J; bases not matched to a gene: 6. CDR3 in DNA: TGTGCCAGCAGCTCCGGACAGGGATGGACCATATATTTT. Translation gives CASSSGQGWTIYF.

This rearrangement joins TRBV5-1 to TRBJ2-5; TRBD2 agrees at 7 bases. The CDR3 runs 16 residues. Germline trimming cut 1 base from V and 7 bases from J; bases unmatched to any gene: 13. The germline gives CDR1 SGHRS, CDR2 YFSETQ. This chain's CDR3 is CASSLMWEGASGTQYF. The CDR3 DNA is TGCGCCAGCAGCTTGATGTGGGAGGGCGCGAGCGGGACCCAGTACTTC.

This clonotype was recorded at least ten times. V gene TRBV6-5 combines with J gene TRBJ1-1, with D unresolved. Trimming shortened V by 7 bases and J by 0 bases, and 9 bases separated the two germline ends. The length of the CDR3 is 13 residues. CDR1 and CDR2 from the germline V gene are MNHEY and SVGAGI. The CDR3 DNA is TGTGCCAGCAAGCAGGCCATGAACACTGAAGCTTTCTTT. Its protein product is CASKQAMNTEAFF.

CDR3 sequence (DNA): TGTGCCAGCAGCCAAGGGCTAGCGGGGGGGCGGGAGACCCAGTACTTC. Protein sequence: CASSQGLAGGRETQYF. The chain combines TRBV3-1 with TRBJ2-5, with 12 bases lining up with TRBD2. CDR1 and CDR2 (germline): LGHDT, YNNKEL (reference sequence). J lost 5 bases, V lost 1 base, and 5 bases had no gene match. This CDR3 is 16 amino acids long.

This clonotype has at least ten counts. The V call is TRBV11-1, the J call TRBJ2-1, with 14 bases lining up with TRBD2. V was pared by 5 bases and J by 5 bases, with 5 bases of the junction left unmatched. The CDR3 contains 16 residues. Germline assignment: CDR1 SGHAT and CDR2 FQDESV (reference sequence). CDR3 nucleotides: TGTGCCAGCAGCCCCAAGGGACTAGCGGGGGACAATGAGCAGTTCTTC. Protein product: CASSPKGLAGDNEQFF.

This clonotype was observed a few times. CDR3 nucleotide sequence: TGTGCCAGCTCACTCAATACGGACAGGGGAGAGACCCAGTACTTC. Its protein product is CASSLNTDRGETQYF. The rearrangement joins TRBV18 to TRBJ2-5; TRBD1 agrees at 9 bases. From germline, CDR1 is KGHSH and CDR2 LQKENI. The CDR3 length is 15 residues. V trimming: 4 bases; J trimming: 4 bases; junction bases outside the gene matches: 7.

This clonotype has only a few counts. Just one base apart from a much larger clone, this may be a read error. This rearrangement joins TRBV6-5 to TRBJ2-1, with D maybe TRBD2 (5 bases). The CDR3 spans 11 residues. CDR1 is MNHEY, CDR2 SVGAGI, per germline. CDR3 loop: CARSYAGEQFF. The CDR3 region has the DNA TGTGCCCGCAGTTATGCGGGTGAGCAGTTCTTC.

In the case of this clonotype: A much larger clone differs by one base, so this may be a read error. A read error is likely, as this CDR3 ends without the conserved phenylalanine or tryptophan. The chain combines TRBV14 with TRBJ2-1; D ambiguous. The CDR3 length is 14 residues. CDR1 SGHDN and CDR2 FVKESK come from the germline V gene. V was clipped by 2 bases and J by 5 bases, with 10 bases between them. CDR3 region: CASSQYTANNEQFS. CDR3 bases: TGTGCCAGCAGCCAATATACCGCGAACAATGAGCAGTTCTCC.

Of note for this clonotype: The germline gene is not matched at one end of the junction; a read error may be the cause. This chain connects TRBV28 to TRBJ1-5; 8 positions agree with TRBD1. The CDR3 consists of 14 residues. Germline assignment: CDR1 MDHEN and CDR2 SYDVKM. The CDR3 region has the DNA TGTGCCACCAAAACAGGGGGATGGAGTCAGCCCCAGCACTTT. Amino acid sequence: CATKTGGWSQPQHF. The whole variable domain, filled in from reference TRBV28 and TRBJ1-5, reads DVKVTQSSRYLVKRTGEKVFLECVQDMDHENMFWYRQDPGLGLRLIYFSYDVKMKEKGDIPEGYSVSREKKERFSLILESASTNQTSMYLCATKTGGWSQPQHFGDGTRLSIL.

A few counts support this clonotype. V gene TRBV29-1 combines with J gene TRBJ1-3; unclear D gene. Germline V gene sequence: CDR1 SQVTM, CDR2 ANQGSEA. Deletions cut 3 bases from V and 0 bases from J, with 12 bases between. CDR3 size: 15 residues. CDR3 sequence: CSVDVSGRSGNTIYF. The DNA of the CDR3 is TGCAGCGTTGATGTCTCAGGTCGCTCTGGAAACACCATATATTTT.

The rearrangement links TRBV12-3 or TRBV12-4 to TRBJ1-5, with 7 nucleotides matching TRBD1. This CDR3 comprises 16 residues. V was clipped by 3 bases and J by 0 bases; unmatched bases: 5. In nucleotides, the CDR3 is TGTGCCAGCAGTTTGGGGACAGTATCTAGCAATCAGCCCCAGCATTTT. Its translation: CASSLGTVSSNQPQHF.

This clonotype was counted a few times. The junction departs from the called germline gene at one end, perhaps through a read error. The V gene is TRBV2, the J gene TRBJ2-1; 8 bases match TRBD1. This CDR3 contains 20 residues. Germline V gives CDR1 SNHLY, CDR2 FYNNEI. The CDR3 sequence: CASNFNPGQEKFSSYNEQSF. CDR3 nucleotide sequence: TGTGCCAGCAACTTCAACCCGGGACAGGAAAAATTCAGCTCCTACAATGAGCAGTCCTTC.

This clonotype showed up many times. This chain connects TRBV30 to TRBJ2-1, with TRBD2 matching 13 bases. The V gene end was trimmed by 2 bases and the J gene end by 9 bases; junction bases not matched to a gene: 4. Germline values: CDR1 GTSNPN, CDR2 SVGIG (reference sequence). The CDR3 is 14 amino acids. The CDR3 spells CAWSRTSGGREQFF. The CDR3 DNA is TGTGCCTGGAGTAGGACTAGCGGGGGCCGTGAGCAGTTCTTC.

The sample holds many counts of this clonotype. The chain joins TRBV29-1 to TRBJ2-7; perhaps TRBD1 as D (6 bases). CDR3 length equals 12 residues. The V and J ends lost 4 bases and 7 bases respectively, with 14 bases between them. Germline values: CDR1 SQVTM, CDR2 ANQGSEA. CDR3: CSVGGRGLEQYF. CDR3 in DNA: TGCAGCGTTGGAGGCAGGGGTCTAGAGCAGTACTTC.

This clonotype was counted at least ten times. The V and J genes are TRBV2 and TRBJ2-3; TRBD1 matches 9 bases. The CDR3 is made up of 15 amino acids. After removal of 6 bases from V and 6 bases from J, the junction contained 10 bases not matched to a gene. Germline CDR1 SNHLY, CDR2 FYNNEI. The DNA for the CDR3 is TGTGCCAGCAGCCCCGGGACAGGGCTGTTTGATACGCAGTATTTT. It codes for CASSPGTGLFDTQYF.

This clonotype was detected ten times or more. CDR3 in amino acids: CSVSTGGSGANVLTF. DNA of the CDR3: TGCAGCGTATCAACAGGGGGGTCTGGGGCCAACGTCCTGACTTTC. V usage is TRBV29-1 and J usage is TRBJ2-6; 8 bases line up with TRBD1. The CDR3 sequence is 15 residues long. V trimming: 6 bases; J trimming: 1 base; junction bases outside the gene matches: 5. Per the germline V gene, CDR1 is SQVTM and CDR2 is ANQGSEA.

This clonotype was counted ten times or more. V usage is TRBV6-2 or TRBV6-3 and J usage is TRBJ2-6, with D tentatively TRBD1 (5 bases). CDR3 length: 15 residues. Germline V gene data show CDR1 as MNHEY and CDR2 as SVGEGT. Trimming took 4 bases from V and 4 from J, leaving 11 bases between them. This CDR3 reads CASSSTVLGANVLTF. The CDR3 region has the DNA TGTGCCAGCAGTTCGACAGTTCTGGGGGCCAACGTCCTGACTTTC.